This TCR beta chain was sequenced in a study of cytomegalovirus exposure and HLA in healthy donors. PCR primers comprised 60 Vbeta and 13 Jbeta primers. The repertoire was sequenced with immunoSEQ multiplex PCR; TCRdb's copy has only in-frame clones and lacks some. The table shows tens of thousands of clones, with around 49% occurring only once. Germline V CDR1 and CDR2: MNHNS, SASEGT. V lost 3 bases to trimming and J lost 4 bases; unmatched junction nucleotides: 8. There are 15 residues in the CDR3. The sample holds a few counts of this clone. The V call is TRBV6-1, the J call TRBJ2-7; TRBD1 matches at 8 bases. This receptor was taken from a woman aged 40 to 50 in good health and CMV-seropositive. Sequencing input: PBMCs. The CDR3 bases are TGTGCCAGCAGTGAGTCGACAGGGGCCTATTACGAGCAGTACTTC. Residues: CASSESTGAYYEQYF.